These T cell receptor beta chains were read from a single sample in a study of blood T cell repertoires in COVID-19. Repertoires were generated with immunoSEQ multiplex PCR, while TCRdb's copy carries only in-frame clones and drops some. The sample shows fewer than 400,000 clones, roughly 87% of them seen only once. Material for sequencing was PBMCs or T cells enriched from blood (not recorded which). These receptors were taken from a woman between 18 and 29 years old who had recovered from COVID-19. Each CDR3 is given without its conserved first and last residue.

v_call: TRBV3-1/TRBV3-2
j_call: TRBJ1-6
cdr3_aa: ASSQGTGDSPLH

v_call: TRBV9
j_call: TRBJ2-3
cdr3_aa: ASSERSGTVSTDTQY

v_call: TRBV29-1
j_call: TRBJ2-2
cdr3_aa: SAGQTFANTGELF

v_call: TRBV5-1
j_call: TRBJ1-4
cdr3_aa: ASKEGANEKLF

v_call: TRBV24-1
j_call: TRBJ1-5
cdr3_aa: ATAGLGSNQPQH

v_call: TRBV5-1
j_call: TRBJ2-7
cdr3_aa: ASSLEGGTTYEQY

v_call: TRBV29-1
j_call: TRBJ1-1
cdr3_aa: STAGLRTTEAF

v_call: TRBV5-5
j_call: TRBJ1-1
cdr3_aa: ASSFRQMNTEAF

v_call: TRBV28
j_call: TRBJ2-6
cdr3_aa: ASSLWDRRANVLT

v_call: TRBV19
j_call: TRBJ2-4
cdr3_aa: ASAPGLADSKNIQY

v_call: TRBV19
j_call: TRBJ1-3
cdr3_aa: ASSHRTGPRGNTIY

v_call: TRBV5-1
j_call: TRBJ2-3
cdr3_aa: ASSLARQGLTDTQY

v_call: TRBV4-3
j_call: TRBJ1-2
cdr3_aa: ASSQNSGQAIYGYT

v_call: TRBV7-9
j_call: TRBJ2-1
cdr3_aa: ASNWDRGYNEQF

v_call: TRBV7-7
j_call: TRBJ2-7
cdr3_aa: ASSLTDRGYAREQY

v_call: TRBV5-5
j_call: TRBJ1-5
cdr3_aa: ASSPGHRLYSNQPQH

v_call: TRBV5-1
j_call: TRBJ2-3
cdr3_aa: ASSLGPVAGSTDTQY

v_call: TRBV7-2
j_call: TRBJ1-2
cdr3_aa: ASSLEVQGVRGYT

v_call: TRBV28
j_call: TRBJ1-5
cdr3_aa: ASSLGQGMIGQPQH

v_call: TRBV2
j_call: TRBJ2-7
cdr3_aa: ASMASGGYRGEQY

v_call: TRBV7-2
j_call: TRBJ2-2
cdr3_aa: ASSFTGTSEGWELF

v_call: TRBV4-2
j_call: TRBJ1-6
cdr3_aa: ASSQDSQGNSPLH

v_call: TRBV9
j_call: TRBJ2-7
cdr3_aa: ASGGQGFEQY

v_call: TRBV5-1
j_call: TRBJ2-5
cdr3_aa: ASSSERVETQY